This entry features one T cell receptor (beta chain) sequence. The sample holds other DNA sequences that translate to the same CDR3. This record comes from a study of blood T cell repertoires in COVID-19. About the research overall: Spain, Italy and the United States supplied samples that represented acute and convalescent COVID-19. T cells, B-cell-depleted T cells, or PBMCs provided the cDNA or gDNA that served as material.

Original processing notes: Reference gene primer amplification gave estimated nucleated cell counts. Produced via immunoSEQ multiplex PCR; TCRdb's table is partial and in-frame only. V, J and clone size reflect that table, while D and trimming were determined from the DNA. The table includes about 210,000 clones, about 87% detected once. V lost 4 bases, J lost 6 bases, and 4 bases stayed unmatched. Germline V gene data show CDR1 as SGHVS and CDR2 as FNYEAQ. The CDR3 is 14 residues long. Sequencing input: peripheral blood. The rearrangement joins TRBV7-6 to TRBJ2-1; 9 bases are a match to TRBD2. This clonotype originated in a man aged 65 to 85 with acute or convalescent COVID-19. The CDR3 DNA reads TGTGCCAGCAGCTCCGTAGCGGGAGTCAATGAGCAGTTCTTC. It codes for CASSSVAGVNEQFF.